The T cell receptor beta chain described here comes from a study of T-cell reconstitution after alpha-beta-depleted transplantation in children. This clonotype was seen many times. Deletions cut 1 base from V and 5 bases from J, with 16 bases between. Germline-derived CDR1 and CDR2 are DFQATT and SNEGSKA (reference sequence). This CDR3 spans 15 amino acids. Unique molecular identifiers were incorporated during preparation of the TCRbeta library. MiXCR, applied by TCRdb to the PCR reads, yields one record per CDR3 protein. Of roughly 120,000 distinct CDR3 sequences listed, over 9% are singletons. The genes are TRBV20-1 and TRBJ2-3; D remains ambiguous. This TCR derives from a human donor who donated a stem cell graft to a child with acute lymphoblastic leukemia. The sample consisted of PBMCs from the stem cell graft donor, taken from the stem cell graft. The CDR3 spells CSARAGTDRRDTQYF. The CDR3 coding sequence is TGCAGTGCTAGAGCGGGCACCGACCGTAGAGATACGCAGTATTTT.